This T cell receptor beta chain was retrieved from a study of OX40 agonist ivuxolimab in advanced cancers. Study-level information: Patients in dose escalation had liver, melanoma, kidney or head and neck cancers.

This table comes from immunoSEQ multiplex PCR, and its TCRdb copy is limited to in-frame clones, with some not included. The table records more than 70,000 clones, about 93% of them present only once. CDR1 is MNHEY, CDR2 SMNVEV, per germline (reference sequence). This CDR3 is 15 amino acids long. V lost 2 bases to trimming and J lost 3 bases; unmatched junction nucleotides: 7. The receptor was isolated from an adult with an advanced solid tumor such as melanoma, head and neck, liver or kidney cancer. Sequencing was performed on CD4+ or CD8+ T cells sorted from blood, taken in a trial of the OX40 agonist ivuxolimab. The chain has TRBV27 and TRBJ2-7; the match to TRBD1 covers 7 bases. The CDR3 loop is CASSLTPGQYYEQYF. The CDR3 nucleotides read TGTGCCAGCAGTTTAACCCCGGGACAGTACTACGAGCAGTACTTC.